This entry describes one T cell receptor beta chain. This entry is derived from a study of blood T cell repertoires in COVID-19. Study context: Acute-phase and convalescent COVID-19 samples originated in the United States, Italy and Spain.

Trimming cost V 5 bases and J 2 bases; bases outside gene matches: 9. Germline CDR1 reads MGHRA; CDR2 reads YSYEKL. The CDR3 loop spans 15 amino acids. The protocol was immunoSEQ multiplex PCR, while the TCRdb copy is restricted to in-frame clones and leaves out a portion. The sample shows around 200,000 clones, over 70% of them seen only once. This TCR was recovered from a woman aged 45-65 years with acute or convalescent COVID-19. The chain is built from TRBV4-1 and TRBJ2-7, with 7 bases fitting TRBD1. Material for sequencing was peripheral blood. Here the CDR3 reads CASSARDSPTYEQYF. CDR3 DNA: TGCGCCAGCAGCGCCCGGGACAGTCCTACCTACGAGCAGTACTTC.